The 23 T cell receptor beta chains below all came from one sample that was sequenced in a study of blood T cell repertoires in COVID-19 (dated by TCRdb to about 2020). Preparation of the library involved the immunoSEQ multiplex PCR assay. This immuneACCESS table, as held by TCRdb, lists in-frame sequences with V and J called but not all clones. Of the missing ones, under half trace to an unresolved V gene in checked studies; the others have no known cause. The table for this sample lists roughly 250,000 clones; roughly 84% of them were counted only once. The ten most abundant clones make up 8% to 9.5% of the sample. Sequencing was performed on peripheral blood. Source of these receptors: a human donor in a cohort sampled during active COVID-19.

The rearrangement joins TRBV18 to TRBJ2-2; 9 bases map to TRBD2. The V segment lost 8 bases and the J segment 1 base; nucleotides outside the gene matches: 5. Germline CDR1 and CDR2: KGHSH and LQKENI. The CDR3 is 15 amino acids. The chain's CDR3 is CASVASGENTGELFF. The CDR3 nucleotides are TGTGCCAGCGTGGCTAGCGGGGAGAACACCGGGGAGCTGTTTTTT.

The chain links TRBV6-5 to TRBJ1-2, with D maybe TRBD1 (5 bases). Trimming left V 10 bases short and J 3 bases short, with 12 bases between. Germline V gives CDR1 MNHEY, CDR2 SVGAGI. CDR3 size: 12 residues. The CDR3 loop reads CATTETDYGYTF. In DNA form, the CDR3 reads TGTGCCACGACCGAGACAGACTATGGCTACACCTTC.

The chain uses TRBV13 and TRBJ1-2; D is undetermined. The germline V gene encodes CDR1 PRHDT and CDR2 FYEKMQ (reference sequence). V shed 5 bases and J shed 3 bases, with 7 bases lying between them. This CDR3 contains 12 residues. CDR3 protein: CASSPRDYGYTF. In DNA, the CDR3 is TGTGCCAGCAGCCCCCGGGACTATGGCTACACCTTC.

This sequence joins TRBV5-4 and TRBJ1-1; possibly TRBD1 for D (5 bases). The CDR3 has 14 amino acids. Trimming took 4 bases from V and 1 from J, leaving 11 bases between them. The germline V gene encodes CDR1 SGHNT and CDR2 YYREEE (reference sequence). DNA for the CDR3: TGTGCCAGCAGCCCCCGCGGGGGGAACACTGAAGCTTTCTTT. Encoded protein: CASSPRGGNTEAFF.

The rearrangement joins TRBV11-2 to TRBJ2-7, with 8 bases matching TRBD1. The CDR3 runs to 14 residues. CDR1 SGHAT and CDR2 FQNNGV come from the germline V gene. J lost 4 bases, V lost 6 bases, and 8 bases had no gene match. CDR3 loop: CASSGGTGPYEQYF. CDR3 coding DNA: TGTGCCAGCAGTGGGGGGACAGGACCGTACGAGCAGTACTTC.

The genes are TRBV19 and TRBJ1-1; D remains ambiguous. Per the germline V gene, CDR1 is LNHDA and CDR2 is SQIVND (reference sequence). The CDR3 runs to 15 residues. Trimming took off 3 bases at V and 3 bases at J, with 14 bases between the two ends. The CDR3: CASSIGGLTHTEAFF. In DNA form, the CDR3 reads TGTGCCAGTAGTATCGGAGGGCTCACTCACACTGAAGCTTTCTTT.

V and J are TRBV5-1 and TRBJ2-3; 9 bases are a match to TRBD2. V lost 4 bases, J lost 5 bases, and 11 bases stayed unmatched. This CDR3 comprises 16 residues. CDR1 and CDR2 (germline): SGHRS, YFSETQ. CDR3 nucleotide sequence: TGCGCCAGCAGCCGGACTCGGGGTAGCGGGAGAGATACGCAGTATTTT. Residues: CASSRTRGSGRDTQYF.

The chain uses TRBV2 and TRBJ1-2, with 7 bases identical to TRBD1. CDR1 and CDR2 from the germline V gene are SNHLY and FYNNEI. This CDR3 is 18 amino acids long. V lost 5 bases, J lost 0 bases, and 15 bases stayed unmatched. The CDR3 nucleotides read TGTGCCAGCAGTCCGACGACAGGGACCCTCCTAGCTAACTATGGCTACACCTTC. It is translated as CASSPTTGTLLANYGYTF.

The chain employs TRBV18 and TRBJ2-2, with D maybe TRBD1 (6 bases). The CDR3 loop spans 15 amino acids. V lost 6 bases to trimming and J lost 1 base, with 12 bases between them. Per the germline V gene, CDR1 is KGHSH and CDR2 is LQKENI. CDR3 in DNA: TGTGCCAGCTCTGGGGACATTCTGAACACCGGGGAGCTGTTTTTT. Its translation: CASSGDILNTGELFF.

This chain connects TRBV7-2 to TRBJ1-2; perhaps TRBD1 as D (6 bases). Looked up from germline, CDR1 is SGHTA and CDR2 is FQGNSA. V was cut by 4 bases and J by 0 bases, with 15 bases left in between. The length of the CDR3 is 16 residues. CDR3: CASSSDQGKANYGYTF. The DNA for the CDR3 is TGTGCCAGCAGCTCCGACCAGGGGAAAGCTAACTATGGCTACACCTTC.

The count of this clone is one. V gene TRBV10-3 combines with J gene TRBJ1-2, with 7 bases lining up with TRBD1. Trimming cost V 6 bases and J 8 bases; bases outside gene matches: 9. This CDR3 comprises 13 residues. Germline CDR1 ENHRY, CDR2 SYGVKD. The CDR3 coding sequence is TGTGCCATCAGCGGGACAGCCCAGGAGGGCTACACCTTC. Protein product: CAISGTAQEGYTF.

The rearrangement uses TRBV10-2 and TRBJ1-5; D is ambiguous. This CDR3 comprises 12 residues. Trimming pared 8 bases from V and 1 base from J, leaving 6 bases between. CDR1 is WSHSY and CDR2 is SAAADI in the germline V gene. Here the CDR3 reads CASCQSNQPQHF. Here the CDR3 DNA reads TGCGCCAGCTGCCAGAGCAATCAGCCCCAGCATTTT.

The CDR3 here is CASSEQGALDEQYF. CDR3 DNA: TGCGCCAGCAGTGAGCAGGGGGCGCTCGACGAGCAGTACTTC. The chain couples TRBV10-1 to TRBJ2-7, with 8 bases lining up with TRBD1. With V trimmed by 2 bases and J by 5 bases, 5 bases remained unmatched. The CDR3 runs to 14 residues. Per germline, CDR1 WNHNN and CDR2 SYGVQD (reference sequence).

The chain has TRBV6-6 and TRBJ1-3, with 7 positions matching TRBD1. This CDR3 is built from 13 residues. The germline gives CDR1 MNHNY, CDR2 SVGAGI (reference sequence). J was trimmed by 4 bases and V by 8 bases; bases with no gene match: 5. The CDR3 nucleotides read TGTGCCAGCCAACCGGGACAGGGAAACACCATATATTTT. It codes for CASQPGQGNTIYF.

This rearrangement joins TRBV6-1 to TRBJ2-1; 11 bases map to TRBD2. The V segment lost 2 bases and the J segment 4 bases; nucleotides outside the gene matches: 4. This CDR3 spans 16 amino acids. CDR1 MNHNS and CDR2 SASEGT come from the germline V gene. CDR3 sequence (DNA): TGTGCCAGCAGTGAATACCTAGCGGGAGGTTACAATGAGCAGTTCTTC. Translation: CASSEYLAGGYNEQFF.

The genes are TRBV2 and TRBJ1-2, with TRBD1 as a possible D gene (5 bases). From germline, CDR1 is SNHLY and CDR2 FYNNEI. The length of the CDR3 is 15 residues. V lost 4 bases to trimming and J lost 8 bases, with 20 bases between them. CDR3 loop: CASSAFGGLGGGYTF. CDR3 in DNA: TGTGCCAGCAGTGCTTTCGGGGGGTTAGGTGGAGGCTACACCTTC.

The J gene is TRBJ2-3, the V gene TRBV6-5; tentative D call: TRBD2 (6 bases). The V end lost 4 bases, the J end lost 1 base, and 15 bases lay between the germline ends. Germline CDR1 is MNHEY and CDR2 is SVGAGI. There are 16 residues in the CDR3. CDR3 nucleotides: TGTGCCAGCAGTTTCCACGGAGGGGCTGGCACAGATACGCAGTATTTT. It is translated as CASSFHGGAGTDTQYF.

The chain couples TRBV20-1 to TRBJ2-7; 11 nucleotides line up with TRBD1. V shed 3 bases, J shed 1 base, and the junction held 2 bases outside the gene matches. Germline lookup yields CDR1 DFQATT and CDR2 SNEGSKA (reference sequence). The length of the CDR3 is 14 residues. CDR3 sequence reads: CSASGTGGSYEQYF. CDR3 nucleotide sequence: TGCAGTGCTAGTGGGACAGGGGGTTCCTACGAGCAGTACTTC.

This rearrangement joins TRBV7-9 to TRBJ2-1; D ambiguous. The CDR3 contains 14 residues. Trimming removed 5 bases at V and 7 bases at J, with 15 bases between. Germline values: CDR1 SEHNR, CDR2 FQNEAQ (reference sequence). In nucleotides, the CDR3 is TGTGCCAGCAGCGGATTTTACCAGGCGAATGAGCAGTTCTTC. This gives the protein CASSGFYQANEQFF. Full variable domain (missing parts from reference TRBV7-9 and TRBJ2-1): DTGVSQNPRHKITKRGQNVTFRCDPISEHNRLYWYRQTLGQGPEFLTYFQNEAQLEKSRLLSDRFSAERPKGSFSTLEIQRTEQGDSAMYLCASSGFYQANEQFFGPGTRLTVL.

V gene TRBV3-1 (or the pseudogene TRBV3-2) combines with J gene TRBJ1-4; D may be TRBD1 (6 bases). Deletions cut 4 bases from V and 2 bases from J, with 11 bases between. Germline V CDR1 and CDR2: LGHDT, YNNKEL (reference sequence). The CDR3 contains 15 residues. This CDR3 reads CASSPRGITNEKLFF. As DNA, the CDR3 is TGTGCCAGCAGCCCTAGGGGGATTACTAATGAAAAACTGTTTTTT.

This rearrangement joins TRBV6-5 to TRBJ2-7; 11 nucleotides align to TRBD2. CDR3 length: 14 amino acids. The V and J ends lost 5 bases and 6 bases, in that order; junction bases with no gene match: 6. Looked up from germline, CDR1 is MNHEY and CDR2 is SVGAGI. The chain's CDR3 is CASSRTSGRSEQYF. Written as DNA, the CDR3 is TGTGCCAGCAGTCGGACTAGCGGGCGAAGCGAGCAGTACTTC.

The chain couples TRBV25-1 to TRBJ1-5; tentatively, D is TRBD1 (5 bases). The V and J ends lost 6 bases and 4 bases respectively, with 10 bases between them. Germline V CDR1 and CDR2: MGHDK, SYGVNS. The CDR3 contains 13 residues. The CDR3 nucleotides are TGTGCCAGCAGCCCGGAGGGGAATCAGCCCCAGCATTTT. Translated, it gives CASSPEGNQPQHF.

DNA of the CDR3: TGTGCTAGTGGGTGGACAGGACTTTATACTTCCTACGAGCAGTACTTC. Translation gives CASGWTGLYTSYEQYF. The chain recombines TRBV12-5 with TRBJ2-7; TRBD1 matches 7 bases. V lost 6 bases, J lost 1 base, and 12 bases stayed unmatched. Germline V gene sequence: CDR1 LGHNT, CDR2 FRNRAP. This CDR3 has 16 amino acids.